One sample yielded the 19 T cell receptor beta chains listed below, sequenced in a study of human T cells and chemical hapten exposure. As to time point: patch test 1, 2 weeks after DPC sensitization. Described treatment: therapeutic diphenylcyclopropenone sensitization with weekly scalp DPC. Each CDR3 protein is one row after TCRdb ran MiXCR on the RACE reads. This sample has 180,000 or so distinct CDR3 sequences, with approximately 20% found just once. The sample here was whole blood, taken in connection with sensitization to the hapten diphenylcyclopropenone (DPC). The receptors originated from a woman in her fifties or sixties with alopecia areata. Some clones in this sample may be carry-over from other donors' samples.

This chain uses TRBV10-3 with TRBJ2-7; 10 nucleotides line up with TRBD2. This CDR3 region has 15 residues. CDR1 ENHRY and CDR2 SYGVKD come from the germline V gene. After removal of 5 bases from V and 7 bases from J, the junction contained 11 bases not matched to a gene. The CDR3 protein is CAISNLAGVSGEQYF. As DNA, the CDR3 is TGTGCCATCAGTAACCTAGCGGGAGTGTCGGGGGAGCAGTACTTC.

This clonotype has only a few counts. The chain couples TRBV9 to TRBJ2-7; 7 bases map to TRBD2. The CDR3 is 14 residues long. Germline lookup yields CDR1 SGDLS and CDR2 YYNGEE. The ends lost 0 bases at V and 2 bases at J; junction bases unmatched: 2. CDR3: CASSVGGSAYEQYF. The CDR3 nucleotides read TGTGCCAGCAGCGTAGGCGGGAGCGCCTACGAGCAGTACTTC.

This clonotype has a handful of counts. The rearrangement uses TRBV20-1 and TRBJ1-3; D is perhaps TRBD1 (6 bases). Between the trimmed V and J ends, which lost 3 bases and 0 bases, there was a span of 9 bases. This CDR3 has 14 amino acids. The V gene's germline CDR1 is DFQATT and CDR2 SNEGSKA (reference sequence). Written as DNA, the CDR3 is TGCAGTGCTAGCCTGGACAGCTCTGGAAACACCATATATTTT. Translating it yields CSASLDSSGNTIYF.

The rearrangement joins TRBV29-1 to TRBJ2-7; D is unclear. Germline V lookup: CDR1 SQVTM, CDR2 ANQGSEA. The CDR3 runs 17 residues. V dropped 2 bases and J dropped 2 bases, with 22 bases sitting between them. CDR3 sequence: CSVEFATLSATTYEQYF. The CDR3 bases are TGCAGCGTTGAATTCGCCACATTGTCAGCTACTACCTACGAGCAGTACTTC.

The rearrangement links TRBV6-1 to TRBJ1-1, with unresolved D. Germline lookup yields CDR1 MNHNS and CDR2 SASEGT. CDR3 size: 14 residues. The V end was cut by 5 bases, the J end by 7 bases, with 17 bases between. The DNA of the CDR3 is TGTGCCAGCAGTTCCCTGCTAGCGGGCCTTGAAGCTTTCTTT. It is translated as CASSSLLAGLEAFF.

The rearrangement uses TRBV6-6 and TRBJ1-4; maybe TRBD1 (6 bases). Germline V gives CDR1 MNHNY, CDR2 SVGAGI (reference sequence). Between the trimmed V and J ends, which lost 0 bases and 7 bases, there was a span of 12 bases. The CDR3 is 15 residues long. CDR3 protein: CASSYSGGAGEKLFF. Here the CDR3 DNA reads TGTGCCAGCAGTTACTCCGGGGGCGCTGGTGAAAAACTGTTTTTT.

The chain links TRBV5-1 to TRBJ2-1; 9 bases align to TRBD1. This CDR3 is 14 amino acids long. Germline V gives CDR1 SGHRS, CDR2 YFSETQ. V lost 4 bases, J lost 8 bases, and 7 bases stayed unmatched. The CDR3 nucleotides read TGCGCCAGCAGCCGGGGACAGGGACAATATGAGCAGTTCTTC. Its translation: CASSRGQGQYEQFF.

This chain joins TRBV5-1 and TRBJ2-7, with D perhaps TRBD1 or TRBD2 (6 bases each). The germline CDR1 and CDR2 sequences are SGHRS and YFSETQ. The V and J ends lost 0 bases and 2 bases respectively, with 15 bases between them. The CDR3 runs to 16 residues. The CDR3 loop reads CASSLVGGRRAYEQYF. The CDR3 DNA sequence: TGCGCCAGCAGCTTGGTAGGGGGGAGAAGGGCCTACGAGCAGTACTTC.

The sample holds a few counts of this clonotype. The chain has TRBV6-5 and TRBJ1-1; no firm D call. The V gene lost 5 bases and the J gene lost 2 bases, with 9 bases spanning the gap. CDR3 length equals 13 residues. Germline loops: CDR1 MNHEY, CDR2 SVGAGI. CDR3: CASSRSGNTEAFF. CDR3 coding DNA: TGTGCCAGCAGTCGCTCAGGAAACACTGAAGCTTTCTTT.

This clonotype was observed a few times. The chain is built from TRBV5-4 and TRBJ2-7; 8 bases are a match to TRBD2. V lost 2 bases, J lost 3 bases, and 4 bases stayed unmatched. The CDR3 has 14 amino acids. Germline CDR1 is SGHNT and CDR2 is YYREEE (reference sequence). CDR3 in DNA: TGTGCCAGCAGCTTACAGAGCGGGAGCTACGAGCAGTACTTC. This sequence encodes CASSLQSGSYEQYF. Complete variable domain (other parts from reference TRBV5-4 and TRBJ2-7): ETGVTQSPTHLIKTRGQQVTLRCSSQSGHNTVSWYQQALGQGPQFIFQYYREEENGRGNFPPRFSGLQFPNYSSELNVNALELDDSALYLCASSLQSGSYEQYFGPGTRLTVT.

The chain recombines TRBV20-1 with TRBJ1-4, with D perhaps TRBD1 (6 bases). This CDR3 region has 14 residues. V lost 5 bases and J lost 2, with 12 bases in between. Germline V gene lookup returns CDR1 DFQATT and CDR2 SNEGSKA (reference sequence). DNA of the CDR3: TGCAGTGCTGAGGGGGTTTTGACTAATGAAAAACTGTTTTTT. Protein: CSAEGVLTNEKLFF.

The gene calls are TRBV28 and TRBJ2-7, with 9 bases that match TRBD1. In germline, CDR1 is MDHEN, CDR2 SYDVKM. With 5 bases clipped from V and 2 bases from J, the junction kept 7 bases outside the gene matches. The CDR3 consists of 15 residues. The CDR3 nucleotides read TGTGCCAGCAGTCCCGGGACAGGGAATCCCTACGAGCAGTACTTC. Translated, it gives CASSPGTGNPYEQYF.

This clonotype was seen just once. The V and J genes are TRBV5-1 and TRBJ2-3; D ambiguous. V was shortened by 2 bases and J by 0 bases, with 10 bases between the two germline ends. This CDR3 has 15 residues. Germline CDR1 SGHRS, CDR2 YFSETQ. CDR3 sequence reads: CASSFLESSTDTQYF. In DNA, the CDR3 is TGCGCCAGCAGCTTCCTAGAATCCAGCACAGATACGCAGTATTTT. Together with reference TRBV5-1 and TRBJ2-3, the CDR3 gives the full variable domain: KAGVTQTPRYLIKTRGQQVTLSCSPISGHRSVSWYQQTPGQGLQFLFEYFSETQRNKGNFPGRFSGRQFSNSRSEMNVSTLELGDSALYLCASSFLESSTDTQYFGPGTRLTVL.

This clonotype turned up a few times. The chain joins TRBV5-1 to TRBJ2-7, with a possible D match to TRBD1 (5 bases). CDR1 is SGHRS, CDR2 YFSETQ, per germline. The CDR3 consists of 15 residues. The V gene lost 1 base and the J gene lost 6 bases, with 17 bases spanning the gap. The chain's CDR3 is CASSLSTGRIIEQYF. CDR3 DNA sequence: TGCGCCAGCAGCTTGTCTACAGGTCGCATTATCGAGCAGTACTTC.

This clonotype was found a few times. This chain uses TRBV12-3 or TRBV12-4 with TRBJ1-4, with TRBD1 as a possible D gene (6 bases). This CDR3 comprises 15 residues. V gave up 5 bases and J gave up 0 bases, with 10 bases separating them. CDR3 in DNA: TGTGCCAGCAGTGGAGGGGGAGCAACTAATGAAAAACTGTTTTTT. Its protein product is CASSGGGATNEKLFF.

This clonotype was seen more than once but under ten times. The V and J genes are TRBV5-6 and TRBJ1-1, with 9 bases fitting TRBD1. The junction had 8 bases not matched to a gene; V was cut back by 4 bases and J by 1 base. In germline, CDR1 is SGHDT, CDR2 YYEEEE. The CDR3 runs to 16 residues. CDR3 in amino acids: CASSGDTGGANTEAFF. The DNA for the CDR3 is TGTGCCAGCAGCGGTGATACAGGGGGCGCGAACACTGAAGCTTTCTTT. The variable domain in full, completed from reference TRBV5-6 and TRBJ1-1, reads DAGVTQSPTHLIKTRGQQVTLRCSPKSGHDTVSWYQQALGQGPQFIFQYYEEEERQRGNFPDRFSGHQFPNYSSELNVNALLLGDSALYLCASSGDTGGANTEAFFGQGTRLTVV.

This clonotype was seen a handful of times. V is TRBV29-1 and J is TRBJ2-7; 7 bases line up with TRBD2. V lost 3 bases to trimming and J lost 6 bases; unmatched junction nucleotides: 8. Per germline, CDR1 SQVTM and CDR2 ANQGSEA. The CDR3 loop spans 13 amino acids. Written as DNA, the CDR3 is TGCAGCGTTGATCGCGGGAGATATTCCGAGCAGTACTTC. Translating it yields CSVDRGRYSEQYF.

This clonotype was observed a handful of times. V usage is TRBV29-1 and J usage is TRBJ2-5, with D possibly being TRBD1 (6 bases). The germline gives CDR1 SQVTM, CDR2 ANQGSEA. This CDR3 has 13 amino acids. Trimming shortened V by 6 bases and J by 0 bases, and 11 bases separated the two germline ends. CDR3 amino acids: CSVPDSYQETQYF. In DNA, the CDR3 is TGCAGCGTCCCGGACAGCTACCAAGAGACCCAGTACTTC.

The V and J genes are TRBV7-6 and TRBJ2-3, with a tentative D call TRBD1 (6 bases). In germline, CDR1 is SGHVS, CDR2 FNYEAQ. CDR3 length: 14 residues. V lost 5 bases and J 1 base, leaving 10 bases between the germline ends. The CDR3, as DNA: TGTGCCAGCAGCGCGGACAGTCGCACAGATACGCAGTATTTT. It codes for CASSADSRTDTQYF.